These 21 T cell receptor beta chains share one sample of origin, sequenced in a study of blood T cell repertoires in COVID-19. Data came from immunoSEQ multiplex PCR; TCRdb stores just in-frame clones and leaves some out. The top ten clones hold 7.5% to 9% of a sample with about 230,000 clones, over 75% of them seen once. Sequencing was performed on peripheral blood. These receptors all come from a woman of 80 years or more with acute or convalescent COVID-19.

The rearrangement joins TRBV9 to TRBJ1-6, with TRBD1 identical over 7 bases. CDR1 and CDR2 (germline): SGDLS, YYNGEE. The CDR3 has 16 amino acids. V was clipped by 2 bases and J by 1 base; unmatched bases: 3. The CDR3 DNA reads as TGTGCCAGCAGCGTCGACAGGGAGTCCTATAATTCACCCCTCCACTTT. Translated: CASSVDRESYNSPLHF.

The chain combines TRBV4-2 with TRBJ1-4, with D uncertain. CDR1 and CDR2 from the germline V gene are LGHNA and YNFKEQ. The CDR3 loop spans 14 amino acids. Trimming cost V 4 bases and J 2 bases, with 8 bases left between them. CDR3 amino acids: CASSLTETNEKLFF. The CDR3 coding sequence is TGTGCCAGCAGCCTTACGGAGACTAATGAAAAACTGTTTTTT.

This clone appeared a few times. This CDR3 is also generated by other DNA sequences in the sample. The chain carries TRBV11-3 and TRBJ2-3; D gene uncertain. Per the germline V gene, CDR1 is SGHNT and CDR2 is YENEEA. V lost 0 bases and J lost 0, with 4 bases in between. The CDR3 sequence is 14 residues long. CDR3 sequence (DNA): TGTGCCAGCAGCTTAGACGGGAGCACAGATACGCAGTATTTT. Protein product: CASSLDGSTDTQYF.

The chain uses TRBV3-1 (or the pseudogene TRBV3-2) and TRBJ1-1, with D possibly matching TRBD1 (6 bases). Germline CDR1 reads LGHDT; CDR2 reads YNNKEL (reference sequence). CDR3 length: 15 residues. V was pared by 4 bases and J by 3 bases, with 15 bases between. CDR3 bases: TGTGCCAGCAGCCCAAGCTCACAGGGATACACTGAAGCTTTCTTT. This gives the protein CASSPSSQGYTEAFF.

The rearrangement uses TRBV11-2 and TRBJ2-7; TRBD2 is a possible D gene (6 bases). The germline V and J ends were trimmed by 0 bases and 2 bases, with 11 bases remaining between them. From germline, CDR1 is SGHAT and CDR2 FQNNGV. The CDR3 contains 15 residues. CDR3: CASSLERTGAYEQYF. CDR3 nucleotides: TGTGCCAGCAGCTTAGAGAGGACGGGGGCCTACGAGCAGTACTTC.

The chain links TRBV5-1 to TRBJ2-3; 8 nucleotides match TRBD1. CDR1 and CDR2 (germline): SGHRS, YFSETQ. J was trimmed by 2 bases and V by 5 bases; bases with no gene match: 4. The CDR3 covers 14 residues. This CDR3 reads CASREDRVTDTQYF. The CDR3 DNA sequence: TGCGCCAGCAGGGAGGACAGGGTCACAGATACGCAGTATTTT.

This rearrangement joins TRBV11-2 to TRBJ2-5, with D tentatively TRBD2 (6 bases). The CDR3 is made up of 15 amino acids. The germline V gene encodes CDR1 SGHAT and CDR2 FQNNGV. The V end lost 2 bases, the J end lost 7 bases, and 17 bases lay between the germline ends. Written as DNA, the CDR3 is TGTGCCAGCAGCTTAACCCGGGGGTCACTGGGGACCCAGTACTTC. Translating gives CASSLTRGSLGTQYF.

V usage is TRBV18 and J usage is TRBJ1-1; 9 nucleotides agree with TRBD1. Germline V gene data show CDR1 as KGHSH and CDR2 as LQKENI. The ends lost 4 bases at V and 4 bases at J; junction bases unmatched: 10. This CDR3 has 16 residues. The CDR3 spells CASSLEQGARGTEAFF. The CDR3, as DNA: TGTGCCAGCTCACTCGAACAGGGGGCGCGGGGCACTGAAGCTTTCTTT.

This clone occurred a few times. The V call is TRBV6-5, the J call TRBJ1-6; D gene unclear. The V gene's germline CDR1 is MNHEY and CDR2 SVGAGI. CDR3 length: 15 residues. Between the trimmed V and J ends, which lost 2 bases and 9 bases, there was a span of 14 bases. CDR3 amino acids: CASSYRVVPISPLHF. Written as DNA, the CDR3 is TGTGCCAGCAGTTACCGGGTGGTCCCTATTTCACCCCTCCACTTT.

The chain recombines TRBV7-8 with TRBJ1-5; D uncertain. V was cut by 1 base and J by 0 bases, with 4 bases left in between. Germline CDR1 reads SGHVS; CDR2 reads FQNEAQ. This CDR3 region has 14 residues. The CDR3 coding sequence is TGTGCCAGCAGCTTAGAACTTAGCAATCAGCCCCAGCATTTT. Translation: CASSLELSNQPQHF.

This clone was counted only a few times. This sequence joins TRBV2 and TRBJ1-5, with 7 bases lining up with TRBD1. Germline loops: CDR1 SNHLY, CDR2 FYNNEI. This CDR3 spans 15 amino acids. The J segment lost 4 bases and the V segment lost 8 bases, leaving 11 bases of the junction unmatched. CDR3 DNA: TGTGCCAGCTCTGCCTTGGACAGGCTGAATCAGCCCCAGCATTTT. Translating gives CASSALDRLNQPQHF. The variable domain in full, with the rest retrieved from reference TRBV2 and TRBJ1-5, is EPEVTQTPSHQVTQMGQEVILRCVPISNHLYFYWYRQILGQKVEFLVSFYNNEISEKSEIFDDQFSVERPDGSNFTLKIRSTKLEDSAMYFCASSALDRLNQPQHFGDGTRLSIL.

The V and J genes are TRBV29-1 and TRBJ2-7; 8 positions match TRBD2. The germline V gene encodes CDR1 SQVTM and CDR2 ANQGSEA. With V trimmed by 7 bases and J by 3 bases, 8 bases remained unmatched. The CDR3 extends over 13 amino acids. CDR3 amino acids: CSARPGGGYEQYF. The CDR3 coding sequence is TGCAGCGCGAGACCCGGGGGGGGCTACGAGCAGTACTTC.

DNA of the CDR3: TGTGCCAGCAGGATAACAGCCAGCTATGGCTACACCTTC. Amino acids: CASRITASYGYTF. The chain uses TRBV28 and TRBJ1-2; no firm D call. The CDR3 runs to 13 residues. CDR1 and CDR2 from the germline V gene are MDHEN and SYDVKM. The ends were cut back, 6 bases at V and 4 bases at J, with 12 bases in the middle.

The CDR3 protein is CAGKTSGGLDEQFF. The CDR3 DNA reads as TGTGCCGGGAAGACTAGCGGGGGCCTAGATGAGCAGTTCTTC. This chain connects TRBV6-5 to TRBJ2-1, with 12 bases aligning to TRBD2. This CDR3 is built from 14 residues. Germline V gene data show CDR1 as MNHEY and CDR2 as SVGAGI. The J segment lost 8 bases and the V segment lost 11 bases, leaving 10 bases of the junction unmatched.

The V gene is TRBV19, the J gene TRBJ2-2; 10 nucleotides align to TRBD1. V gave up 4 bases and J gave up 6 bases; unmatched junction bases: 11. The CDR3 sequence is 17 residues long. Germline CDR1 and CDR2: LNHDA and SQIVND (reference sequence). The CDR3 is CASSTSRTGGTPGELFF. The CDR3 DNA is TGTGCCAGTAGTACTTCCAGGACAGGGGGGACGCCCGGGGAGCTGTTTTTT.

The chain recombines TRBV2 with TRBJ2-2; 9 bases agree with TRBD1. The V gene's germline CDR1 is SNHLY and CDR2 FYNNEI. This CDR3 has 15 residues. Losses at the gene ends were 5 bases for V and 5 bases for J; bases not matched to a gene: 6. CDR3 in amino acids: CASSTGTGRTGELFF. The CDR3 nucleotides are TGTGCCAGCAGTACCGGGACAGGGCGGACCGGGGAGCTGTTTTTT. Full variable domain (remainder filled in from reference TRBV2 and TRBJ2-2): EPEVTQTPSHQVTQMGQEVILRCVPISNHLYFYWYRQILGQKVEFLVSFYNNEISEKSEIFDDQFSVERPDGSNFTLKIRSTKLEDSAMYFCASSTGTGRTGELFFGEGSRLTVL.

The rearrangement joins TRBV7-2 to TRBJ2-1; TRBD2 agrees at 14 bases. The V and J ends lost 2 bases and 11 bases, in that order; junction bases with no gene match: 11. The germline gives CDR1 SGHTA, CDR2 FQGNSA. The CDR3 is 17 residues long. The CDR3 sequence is CASSLSTGLAGGTKQFF. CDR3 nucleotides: TGTGCCAGCAGCTTATCAACCGGACTAGCGGGAGGTACTAAGCAGTTCTTC.

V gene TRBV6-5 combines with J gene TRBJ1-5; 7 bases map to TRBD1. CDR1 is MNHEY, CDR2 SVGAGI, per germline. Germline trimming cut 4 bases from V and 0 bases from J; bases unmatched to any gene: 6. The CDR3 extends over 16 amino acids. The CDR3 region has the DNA TGTGCCAGCAGTTCTAAGGGACAGTATAGCAATCAGCCCCAGCATTTT. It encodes CASSSKGQYSNQPQHF.

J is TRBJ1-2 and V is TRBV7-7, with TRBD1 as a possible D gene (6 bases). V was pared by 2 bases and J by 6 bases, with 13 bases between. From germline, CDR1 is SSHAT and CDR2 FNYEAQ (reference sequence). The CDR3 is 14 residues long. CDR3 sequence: CASSLSLAGDGYTF. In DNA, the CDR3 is TGTGCCAGCAGCTTATCGTTGGCAGGGGATGGCTACACCTTC.

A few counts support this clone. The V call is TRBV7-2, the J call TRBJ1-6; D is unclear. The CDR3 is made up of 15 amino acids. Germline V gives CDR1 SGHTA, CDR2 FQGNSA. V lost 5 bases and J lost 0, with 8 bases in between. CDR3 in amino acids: CASSPQSSYNSPLHF. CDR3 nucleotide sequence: TGTGCCAGCAGCCCACAGAGCTCCTATAATTCACCCCTCCACTTT.

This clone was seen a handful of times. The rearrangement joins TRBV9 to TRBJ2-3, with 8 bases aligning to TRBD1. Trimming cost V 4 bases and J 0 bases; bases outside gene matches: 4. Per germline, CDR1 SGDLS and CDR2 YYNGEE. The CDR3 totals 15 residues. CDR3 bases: TGTGCCAGCAGCACCCGACAGGGGAGCACAGATACGCAGTATTTT. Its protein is CASSTRQGSTDTQYF.